This TCR beta chain originates from a study of blood T cells in healthy people across ages. Findings and caveats of the study: Whereas aged donors had fewer naive CD4+ cells, long-lived donors had more of them and higher diversity. Nothing was known about donor CMV status, and this possibly confounded expanded clonotype changes.

The authors ran a second PCR of roughly 6 to 11 cycles using a sample-barcoded 5' primer and a J-beta primer mix. In TCRdb, the 5' RACE reads were re-called with MiXCR into one record per CDR3 protein. Of roughly 860,000 distinct CDR3 sequences in the sample, about 62% were seen once. This clonotype appeared many times. The antigen is unknown. The sample was blood. The clonotype comes from a man aged 30 to 39 in good health.

In DNA, the CDR3 is TGTGCCAGCAGCTCTGGGGGGACCTCTGGGGCCAACGTCCTGACTTTC. It translates to CASSSGGTSGANVLTF. This chain uses TRBV7-3 with TRBJ2-6; D may be TRBD2 (6 bases). The length of the CDR3 is 16 residues. V lost 4 bases and J 0 bases, leaving 10 bases between the germline ends. Germline V CDR1 and CDR2: SGHTA, FQGTGA.